These T cell receptor beta chains were read from a single sample in a study of response to subunit inactivated influenza vaccine. TCRdb reprocessed the RT-PCR reads via MiXCR and lists one record per CDR3 protein. The table has more than 700,000 distinct CDR3 sequences, approximately 22% seen once. The sequences come from PBMCs from blood, collected 5 days after vaccination. The origin of the receptors is a man in his forties or fifties who received an inactivated influenza vaccine. Both conserved end residues are part of each CDR3. D genes are given only for firm matches. Only part of the rows carry a size: once, few, many, or a class if the clone is expanded.

clone size | D gene | J gene | V gene | CDR3 protein | CDR3 DNA
few | NA | TRBJ2-7 | TRBV11-2 | CASNYRDTAYEQYF | TGTGCCAGCAACTACCGGGACACCGCCTACGAGCAGTACTTC
few | NA | TRBJ2-7 | TRBV11-2 | CASSQSRGLLGEQYF | TGTGCCAGCAGCCAAAGTAGGGGGTTATTGGGCGAGCAGTACTTC
few | NA | TRBJ2-7 | TRBV12-3/TRBV12-4 | CASSLITGRQYF | TGTGCCAGCAGTTTGATTACAGGGCGGCAGTACTTC
NA | NA | TRBJ1-1 | TRBV12-3/TRBV12-4 | CASSPLMEEAFF | TGTGCCAGCAGTCCACTAATGGAGGAAGCTTTCTTT
few | NA | TRBJ2-3 | TRBV7-2 | CASSSSGRDGTDTQYF | TGTGCCAGCAGCTCGAGCGGGCGGGACGGCACAGATACGCAGTATTTT
NA | NA | TRBJ2-1 | TRBV29-1 | CSVAGASSRRHYNEQFF | TGCAGCGTAGCAGGGGCGTCTAGCCGGCGCCACTACAATGAGCAGTTCTTC
few | NA | TRBJ2-2 | TRBV7-8 | CASSPRRASTGELFF | TGTGCCAGCAGCCCACGGAGGGCTAGCACCGGGGAGCTGTTTTTT
few | NA | TRBJ2-3 | TRBV6-2/TRBV6-3 | CASSPGEWPFLTQYF | TGTGCCAGCAGTCCGGGGGAATGGCCATTCCTGACGCAGTATTTT
NA | NA | TRBJ2-7 | TRBV12-3/TRBV12-4 | CASRRQPYSYEQYF | TGTGCCAGCAGACGACAGCCCTACTCCTACGAGCAGTACTTC
NA | NA | TRBJ2-7 | TRBV4-1 | CASSQAGLLYEQYF | TGCGCCAGCAGCCAGGCAGGACTTTTATACGAGCAGTACTTC
NA | NA | TRBJ2-1 | TRBV4-1 | CASSLQTNHEQFF | TGCGCCAGCAGCCTACAGACGAATCATGAGCAGTTCTTC
NA | NA | TRBJ1-1 | TRBV27 | CASSFIFRGGLFKAEAVF | TGTGCCAGCAGTTTCATCTTCAGGGGTGGGCTTTTCAAGGCTGAAGCTGTCTTT
few | NA | TRBJ2-1 | TRBV5-6 | CASSPEAGDLASYNEQFF | TGTGCCAGCAGCCCAGAAGCTGGGGATCTGGCCTCCTACAATGAGCAGTTCTTC
NA | NA | TRBJ2-5 | TRBV5-1 | CASSLAVGGNQETQYF | TGCGCCAGCAGCTTGGCCGTGGGGGGAAATCAAGAGACCCAGTACTTC
few | TRBD2 | TRBJ2-3 | TRBV7-9 | CASSFYLAGGADTQYF | TGTGCCAGCAGCTTCTATCTAGCGGGAGGTGCAGATACGCAGTATTTT
few | TRBD2 | TRBJ2-1 | TRBV20-1 | CSAKTSGGYNEQFF | TGCAGTGCAAAAACTAGCGGGGGCTACAATGAGCAGTTCTTC
NA | NA | TRBJ2-2 | TRBV12-3/TRBV12-4 | CASSFTGGAGELFF | TGTGCCAGCAGTTTCACAGGGGGGGCCGGGGAGCTGTTTTTT
few | NA | TRBJ2-3 | TRBV29-1 | CSVGSTGTSTDTQYF | TGCAGCGTCGGGTCAACCGGGACTAGCACAGATACGCAGTATTTT
few | TRBD2 | TRBJ2-3 | TRBV5-1 | CASRRGGSDTQYF | TGCGCCAGCAGGCGGGGGGGCTCAGATACGCAGTATTTT
few | TRBD2 | TRBJ2-2 | TRBV5-4 | CASSLKLAGGSGELFF | TGTGCCAGCAGCTTGAAGTTAGCGGGGGGCTCCGGGGAGCTGTTTTTT
NA | NA | TRBJ2-5 | TRBV24-1 | CATSDPWGRGIQETQYF | TGTGCCACCAGTGATCCATGGGGAAGGGGCATCCAAGAGACCCAGTACTTC
NA | NA | TRBJ2-2 | TRBV18 | CASSLSGSPNTGELFF | TGTGCCAGCTCACTCTCCGGCAGCCCGAACACCGGGGAGCTGTTTTTT
few | NA | TRBJ2-5 | TRBV6-2/TRBV6-3 | CASSYFKSRETQYF | TGTGCCAGCAGTTACTTTAAGAGCAGAGAGACCCAGTACTTC
few | NA | TRBJ2-7 | TRBV15 | CATSREQGGYEQYF | TGTGCCACCAGCAGAGAGCAGGGAGGCTACGAGCAGTACTTC
NA | NA | TRBJ2-5 | TRBV20-1 | CSALGGPQETQYF | TGCAGTGCTCTTGGGGGACCTCAAGAGACCCAGTACTTC
NA | NA | TRBJ1-2 | TRBV20-1 | CSAVRERGRGYTF | TGCAGTGCTGTCCGGGAGAGGGGCAGGGGCTACACCTTC